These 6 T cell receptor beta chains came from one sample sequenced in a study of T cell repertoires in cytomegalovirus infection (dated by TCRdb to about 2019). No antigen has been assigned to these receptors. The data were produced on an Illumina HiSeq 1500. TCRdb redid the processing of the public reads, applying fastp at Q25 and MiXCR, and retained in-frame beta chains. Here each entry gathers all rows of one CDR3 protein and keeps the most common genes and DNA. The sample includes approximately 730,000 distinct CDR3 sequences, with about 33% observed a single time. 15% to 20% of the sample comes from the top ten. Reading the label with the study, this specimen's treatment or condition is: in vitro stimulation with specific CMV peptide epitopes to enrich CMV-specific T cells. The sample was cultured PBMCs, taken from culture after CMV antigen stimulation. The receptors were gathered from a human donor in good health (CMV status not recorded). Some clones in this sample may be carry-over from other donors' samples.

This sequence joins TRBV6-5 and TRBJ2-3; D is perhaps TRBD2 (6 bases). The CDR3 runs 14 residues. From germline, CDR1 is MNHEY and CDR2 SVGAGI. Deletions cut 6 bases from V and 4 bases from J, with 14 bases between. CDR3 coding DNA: TGTGCCAGCAGGGTCTCGGGAGTTCCAGATACGCAGTATTTT. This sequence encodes CASRVSGVPDTQYF.

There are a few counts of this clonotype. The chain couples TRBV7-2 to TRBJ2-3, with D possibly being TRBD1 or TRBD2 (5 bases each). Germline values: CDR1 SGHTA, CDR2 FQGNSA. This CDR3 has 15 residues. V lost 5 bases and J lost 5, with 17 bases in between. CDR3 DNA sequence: TGTGCCAGCAGCACAATGCCTCAGGGACGAGATACGCAGTATTTT. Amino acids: CASSTMPQGRDTQYF. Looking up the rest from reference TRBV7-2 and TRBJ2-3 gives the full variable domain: GAGVSQSPSNKVTEKGKDVELRCDPISGHTALYWYRQSLGQGLEFLIYFQGNSAPDKSGLPSDRFSAERTGGSVSTLTIQRTQQEDSAVYLCASSTMPQGRDTQYFGPGTRLTVL.

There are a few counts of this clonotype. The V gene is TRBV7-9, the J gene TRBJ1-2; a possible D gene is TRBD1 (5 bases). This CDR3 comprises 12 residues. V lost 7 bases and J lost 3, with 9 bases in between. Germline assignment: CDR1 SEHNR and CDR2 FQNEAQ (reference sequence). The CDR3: CASKQEDYGYTF. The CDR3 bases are TGTGCCAGCAAACAGGAGGACTATGGCTACACCTTC.

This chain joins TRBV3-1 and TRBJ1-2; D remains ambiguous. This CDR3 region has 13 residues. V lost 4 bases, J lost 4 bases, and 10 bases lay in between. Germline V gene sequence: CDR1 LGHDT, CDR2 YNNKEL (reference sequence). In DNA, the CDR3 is TGTGCCAGCAGCCCCTCCCCCTTCTATGGCTACACCTTC. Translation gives CASSPSPFYGYTF.

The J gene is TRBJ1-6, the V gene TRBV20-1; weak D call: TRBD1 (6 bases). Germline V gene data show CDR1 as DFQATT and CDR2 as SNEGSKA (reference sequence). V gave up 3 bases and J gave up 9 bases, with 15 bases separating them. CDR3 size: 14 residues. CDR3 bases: TGCAGTGCTAGTCGGACAGCCTATGGTTCACCCCTCCACTTT. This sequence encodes CSASRTAYGSPLHF.

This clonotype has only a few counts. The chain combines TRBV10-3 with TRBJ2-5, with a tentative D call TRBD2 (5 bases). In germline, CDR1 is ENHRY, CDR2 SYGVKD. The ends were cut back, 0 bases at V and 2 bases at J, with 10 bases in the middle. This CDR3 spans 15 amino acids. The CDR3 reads CAISESPTGQETQYF. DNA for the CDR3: TGTGCCATCAGTGAGTCTCCTACGGGGCAAGAGACCCAGTACTTC.